This TCR beta chain is from a study of cytomegalovirus exposure and HLA in healthy donors. Trimming took 5 bases from V and 4 from J, leaving 15 bases between them. This CDR3 has 14 amino acids. CDR1 and CDR2 from the germline V gene are GTSNPN and SVGIG (reference sequence). Only in-frame clones appear in the TCRdb table, and some are missing; sequencing was by immunoSEQ multiplex PCR. The sample carries some 110,000 clones, 75% to 90% recorded once. Specimen: PBMCs. The chain has TRBV30 and TRBJ2-4; D perhaps matches TRBD1 (6 bases). This sequence was found in a man between 18 and 29 years old in good health and CMV-seropositive. The CDR3 sequence is CAWSIRTAKNIQYF. CDR3 nucleotide sequence: TGTGCCTGGTCAATAAGGACAGCAAAAAACATTCAGTACTTC. Supplemented by reference TRBV30 and TRBJ2-4, the full variable domain reads SQTIHQWPATLVQPVGSPLSLECTVEGTSNPNLYWYRQAAGRGLQLLFYSVGIGQISSEVPQNLSASRPQDRQFILSSKKLLLSDSGFYLCAWSIRTAKNIQYFGAGTRLSVL.